The 18 T cell receptor beta chains below all came from one sample that was sequenced in a study of metastatic and nonmetastatic thyroid tumors. TCRdb re-called the PCR reads through MiXCR. The table records 39,000 or so clones, around a fifth of them present only once. Patients were all untreated before their thyroid surgery. Sequenced input: blood. Receptor source: a female donor with papillary thyroid cancer or a benign thyroid nodule (not recorded which). Some clones in this sample may be carry-over from other donors' samples.

Points on this clone: Being one base from a much bigger clone, this may be a read error. The CDR3 coding sequence is TGTGCCAGCATCTTGGCTCGTAACCTTTACTACGAGCAGTACTTC. It specifies CASILARNLYYEQYF. The rearrangement uses TRBV11-2 and TRBJ2-7; no clear D. The length of the CDR3 is 15 residues. V was trimmed by 7 bases and J by 3 bases, leaving 19 bases between them. CDR1 is SGHAT and CDR2 is FQNNGV in the germline V gene.

This clone has ten or more counts. This chain uses TRBV7-2 with TRBJ2-1, with 8 nucleotides matching TRBD2. This CDR3 is 18 amino acids long. The ends lost 2 bases at V and 0 bases at J; junction bases unmatched: 9. CDR1 and CDR2 from the germline V gene are SGHTA and FQGNSA. The CDR3 bases are TGTGCCAGCAGCTTAAGTGCGACTAGCGTTAGCTCCTACAATGAGCAGTTCTTC. Protein sequence: CASSLSATSVSSYNEQFF.

This clone was seen repeatedly, ten times or more. This rearrangement joins TRBV5-6 to TRBJ2-3; D may be TRBD1 (5 bases). Germline CDR1 SGHDT, CDR2 YYEEEE. The CDR3 spans 14 residues. Between the trimmed V and J ends, which lost 0 bases and 5 bases, there was a span of 10 bases. The CDR3 loop is CASSLGQQVDTQYF. CDR3 sequence (DNA): TGTGCCAGCAGCTTGGGACAGCAGGTAGATACGCAGTATTTT.

About this clone itself: With a much larger clone just one base away, this may be a read error. The chain combines TRBV18 with TRBJ2-1; tentatively, D is TRBD1 (5 bases). Between the trimmed V and J ends, which lost 3 bases and 8 bases, there was a span of 8 bases. The CDR3 has 12 residues. Germline V CDR1 and CDR2: KGHSH, LQKENI. The CDR3 nucleotides read TGTGCCAGCTCACCGGTGACAGATGAGCAGTTCTTC. Protein: CASSPVTDEQFF.

This clone was observed at least ten times. CDR3 in amino acids: CASSSRQGDPTDTQYF. For the CDR3, the DNA is TGTGCCAGCAGCTCTAGGCAGGGAGACCCCACAGATACGCAGTATTTT. The chain is built from TRBV5-8 and TRBJ2-3, with D perhaps matching TRBD1 or TRBD2 (5 bases each). This CDR3 has 16 amino acids. V shed 3 bases and J shed 2 bases, with 16 bases lying between them. CDR1 and CDR2 from the germline V gene are SGHTS and YDEGEE.

Many counts were recorded for this clone. The J gene is TRBJ1-2, the V gene TRBV4-1; D perhaps matches TRBD1 (5 bases). The CDR3 totals 15 residues. The V and J ends lost 1 base and 7 bases respectively, with 16 bases between them. Germline loops: CDR1 MGHRA, CDR2 YSYEKL. Written as DNA, the CDR3 is TGCGCCAGCAGCCAAGGGGGAGGGAGGGGAGGTGGCTACACCTTC. Protein: CASSQGGGRGGGYTF.

This clone was counted at least ten times. V gene TRBV14 combines with J gene TRBJ2-1; D is possibly TRBD2 (5 bases). Trimming cost V 0 bases and J 13 bases, with 13 bases left between them. This CDR3 has 13 amino acids. Looked up from germline, CDR1 is SGHDN and CDR2 is FVKESK. The CDR3 loop is CASSQDVSGNQFF. DNA for the CDR3: TGTGCCAGCAGCCAAGATGTATCGGGGAACCAGTTCTTC.

This clone came up many times. V usage is TRBV6-1 and J usage is TRBJ2-2; tentative D call: TRBD1 (6 bases). The germline gives CDR1 MNHNS, CDR2 SASEGT. The CDR3 totals 16 residues. Trimming removed 6 bases at V and 7 bases at J, with 21 bases between. The CDR3 sequence is CASRPRDKSPRGELFF. In nucleotides, the CDR3 is TGTGCCAGCAGACCTCGGGACAAAAGCCCTCGCGGGGAGCTGTTTTTT.

This clone was recorded a few times. Since a much larger clone is just one base distant, this may be a read error. The chain has TRBV29-1 and TRBJ2-1, with 7 bases matching TRBD2. CDR3 length: 13 residues. V lost 2 bases, J lost 15 bases, and 13 bases stayed unmatched. Germline V gene data show CDR1 as SQVTM and CDR2 as ANQGSEA. The CDR3 spells CSVERRREISLFF. The CDR3, as DNA: TGCAGCGTTGAAAGGCGGCGGGAGATCTCCTTGTTCTTC.

This clone was detected a few times. A read error may account for a junction end that differs from germline. The chain combines TRBV6-2 or TRBV6-3 with TRBJ1-5; 7 nucleotides match TRBD1. CDR1 is MNHEY and CDR2 is SVGEGT in the germline V gene. The CDR3 is 14 amino acids. The CDR3 reads CTSSSPTRGGAQHF. Here the CDR3 DNA reads TGTACCAGCAGTTCCCCGACCAGGGGGGGGGCCCAGCATTTT.

This clone was seen a few times. A read error may be the cause here, since a much bigger clone is one base away. The CDR3 spells CASSPIGDTQYF. The DNA of the CDR3 is TGTGCCAGCAGTCCCATTGGGGATACCCAGTACTTC. The chain employs TRBV27 and TRBJ2-5; D remains ambiguous. Germline V gene lookup returns CDR1 MNHEY and CDR2 SMNVEV (reference sequence). The CDR3 has 12 amino acids. Trimming removed 5 bases at V and 8 bases at J, with 12 bases between.

This clone was seen at least ten times. V gene TRBV6-5 combines with J gene TRBJ2-1, with 16 bases aligning to TRBD2. The junction had 9 bases not matched to a gene; V was cut back by 10 bases and J by 0 bases. Germline CDR1 is MNHEY and CDR2 is SVGAGI. This CDR3 region has 18 residues. Here the CDR3 DNA reads TGTGCCACCAAGGACGGGACTAGCGGGAGGGGCTCCTACAATGAGCAGTTCTTC. Translating it yields CATKDGTSGRGSYNEQFF.

Turning to this clone: A much larger clone differs from this one at a single base, so this may be a read error. No conserved phenylalanine or tryptophan is present at the end of the CDR3, so a read error is the likely explanation. V is TRBV20-1 and J is TRBJ2-5; D ambiguous. Trimming removed 3 bases from V and 4 bases from J, with 3 bases in between. Germline loops: CDR1 DFQATT, CDR2 SNEGSKA (reference sequence). This CDR3 has 10 residues. For the CDR3, the DNA is TGCAGTGCTAGGTTAGAGACCCAGTACCTC. Translated, it gives CSARLETQYL.

This clone has a count of ten or more. This chain connects TRBV2 to TRBJ1-2, with D perhaps TRBD1 (5 bases). The CDR3 consists of 14 residues. V shed 3 bases and J shed 7 bases, with 15 bases lying between them. Per the germline V gene, CDR1 is SNHLY and CDR2 is FYNNEI. The CDR3 region has the DNA TGTGCCAGCAGTGACAGGGAATGGAGCTCTGGCTACACCTTC. Its translation is CASSDREWSSGYTF.

This clone was seen repeatedly, ten times or more. V usage is TRBV30 and J usage is TRBJ2-7; 7 bases line up with TRBD1. The CDR3 is made up of 14 amino acids. The germline V gene has CDR1 GTSNPN and CDR2 SVGIG (reference sequence). The junction had 6 bases not matched to a gene; V was cut back by 3 bases and J by 1 base. This CDR3 is CAWSPGTVSYEQYF. The CDR3 DNA follows: TGTGCCTGGAGCCCCGGGACAGTTTCCTACGAGCAGTACTTC. Using reference TRBV30 and TRBJ2-7 for the parts outside the CDR3, the full variable domain is SQTIHQWPATLVQPVGSPLSLECTVEGTSNPNLYWYRQAAGRGLQLLFYSVGIGQISSEVPQNLSASRPQDRQFILSSKKLLLSDSGFYLCAWSPGTVSYEQYFGPGTRLTVT.

The chain links TRBV6-1 to TRBJ1-1, with D unclear. The V end lost 8 bases, the J end lost 1 base, and 5 bases lay between the germline ends. Germline CDR1 is MNHNS and CDR2 is SASEGT. The CDR3 is 11 residues long. CDR3 sequence: CASPSNTEAFF. CDR3 in DNA: TGTGCCAGCCCCTCGAACACTGAAGCTTTCTTT.

There are many counts of this clone. The J gene is TRBJ1-4, the V gene TRBV5-1; 9 bases map to TRBD1. Germline V gives CDR1 SGHRS, CDR2 YFSETQ. This CDR3 region has 15 residues. Trimming removed 4 bases from V and 5 bases from J; junction bases left unmatched: 6. As DNA, the CDR3 is TGCGCCAGCAGCAGAGGACAGGGGAGGAATGAAAAACTGTTTTTT. It yields the protein CASSRGQGRNEKLFF.

This clone was counted many times. The gene calls are TRBV10-2 and TRBJ2-1; perhaps TRBD2 as D (6 bases). This CDR3 has 16 residues. CDR1 is WSHSY and CDR2 is SAAADI in the germline V gene. V lost 7 bases to trimming and J lost 0 bases, with 16 bases between them. The CDR3 spells CASTDPSDHSYNEQFF. DNA of the CDR3: TGCGCCAGCACCGACCCTAGCGACCACTCCTACAATGAGCAGTTCTTC.